A selection of T cell receptor beta chains follows, all from one sample in a study of T cell changes during pregnancy in multiple sclerosis. Method: immunoSEQ multiplex PCR; TCRdb's copy keeps in-frame clones and lacks some. Of about 40,000 clones in the sample, 90% to 95% were seen once. The sample in question was CD4+ T cells from peripheral blood mononuclear cells, obtained after pregnancy. Receptors originate from a female donor with multiple sclerosis, enrolled in a pregnancy study. Each CDR3 is given with its conserved first and last residue. The D gene is left open where the match is weak. A clone size is listed for some rows: how often the clone was seen (once, few, many), or a class if it is expanded.

TRBD1,TRBV4-1,TRBJ1-2,-,TGCGCCAGCAGCCCGGGGACAGGGGCTAACTATGGCTACACCTTC,CASSPGTGANYGYTF
-,TRBV6-5,TRBJ1-2,-,TGTGCCAGCAGTTACCGGGCGGGGGGCCGGTTGGATGGCTACACCTTC,CASSYRAGGRLDGYTF
TRBD1,TRBV6-5,TRBJ1-2,-,TGTGCCAGCAGGACACAGGGGTCTAACTATGGCTACACCTTC,CASRTQGSNYGYTF
-,TRBV2,TRBJ1-1,-,TGTGCCAGCGGTAATACAGTGAACACTGAAGCTTTCTTT,CASGNTVNTEAFF
-,TRBV11-3,TRBJ1-5,-,TGTGCCAGCAGCCCAATGTTTTGGGCAGGGGACCCATTTAATCAGCCCCAGCATTTT,CASSPMFWAGDPFNQPQHF
-,TRBV5-4,TRBJ2-4,-,TGTGCCAGCAGCTACCCGGACATAAACATTCAGTACTTC,CASSYPDINIQYF
-,TRBV7-9,TRBJ2-1,-,TGTGCCAGCAGCTTAGCGGGGCGGCAGTTCTTC,CASSLAGRQFF
TRBD1,TRBV6-5,TRBJ1-4,-,TGTGCCAGCAGTTACTCGACAGGGGATGAAAAACTGTTTTTT,CASSYSTGDEKLFF
-,TRBV10-2,TRBJ2-4,-,TGCGCCAGCAGTGATTTTGCGCCGGGAGCCAAAAACATTCAGTACTTC,CASSDFAPGAKNIQYF
TRBD1,TRBV18,TRBJ2-3,-,TGTGCCAGCTCACCACCGGGACAGGGTACAGATACGCAGTATTTT,CASSPPGQGTDTQYF
-,TRBV12-2,TRBJ2-1,-,TGTGCAAGTCGCCCGGGGGGGGATGAGCAGTTCTTC,CASRPGGDEQFF
-,TRBV19,TRBJ2-5,once,TGTGCCAGTAGTATCGGCGGATTTAGGGGAGAGACCCAGTACTTC,CASSIGGFRGETQYF
TRBD1,TRBV6-1,TRBJ1-1,-,TGTGCCAGCAGTTTTGGGACAGGGATGAACACTGAAGCTTTCTTT,CASSFGTGMNTEAFF
-,TRBV30,TRBJ1-6,once,TGTGCCTGGAGGGTTGGGAAAGAGGGTAGCACCTATAATTCACCCCTCCACTTT,CAWRVGKEGSTYNSPLHF
TRBD1,TRBV11-2,TRBJ2-7,-,TGTGCCAGCAGCCCGGACAGGGGGCTAGGCGAGCAGTACTTC,CASSPDRGLGEQYF
TRBD1,TRBV18,TRBJ1-4,-,TGTGCCAGCTCACCACGGACAGGAAATCCAACTAATGAAAAACTGTTTTTT,CASSPRTGNPTNEKLFF
TRBD1,TRBV5-1,TRBJ1-2,-,TGCGCCAGCAGCTTGCCAACGTTCACCGGGACAGGGACGGTCGGCAACTATGGCTACACCTTC,CASSLPTFTGTGTVGNYGYTF
-,TRBV6-1,TRBJ1-2,-,TGTGCCAGCAGCCTTTCCAGTGGCTACACCTTC,CASSLSSGYTF